Following are 3 T cell receptor beta chains from one sample sequenced in a study of CD8 T cells in ankylosing spondylitis. Study-level results: Made up of eight highly homologous variants, a TCR beta motif appeared characteristic of ankylosing spondylitis blood.

TCRdb independently ran MiXCR on the 5' RACE reads; one entry per CDR3 protein. The repertoire holds approximately 400,000 distinct CDR3 sequences, with approximately 17% as singletons. These receptors are not linked to any known antigen. The specimen was blood, either unsorted or a sorted T cell fraction (not recorded which). Receptor source: a male donor with ankylosing spondylitis.

A single count supports this clonotype. V is TRBV14 and J is TRBJ1-1, with D perhaps TRBD1 (6 bases). CDR1 is SGHDN and CDR2 is FVKESK in the germline V gene. This CDR3 contains 13 residues. Trimming took off 4 bases at V and 7 bases at J, with 13 bases between the two ends. CDR3 sequence reads: CASSRRDNLEAFF. In DNA, the CDR3 is TGTGCCAGCAGCCGCCGGGACAACCTTGAAGCTTTCTTT.

V is TRBV18 and J is TRBJ1-1; D remains unclear. The CDR3 runs 15 residues. Deletions cut 1 base from V and 3 bases from J, with 12 bases between. The V gene's germline CDR1 is KGHSH and CDR2 LQKENI. The CDR3 sequence: CASSPQRRLDTEAFF. The CDR3, as DNA: TGTGCCAGCTCACCACAACGGAGATTAGACACTGAAGCTTTCTTT.

DNA for the CDR3: TGCGCCAGCTCCCGGGAGGGGTTCCAAGAGACCCAGTACTTC. This codes for CASSREGFQETQYF. The rearrangement links TRBV10-1 to TRBJ2-5, with 8 positions matching TRBD2. V lost 8 bases, J lost 1 base, and 6 bases stayed unmatched. The CDR3 sequence is 14 residues long. Germline V gene data show CDR1 as WNHNN and CDR2 as SYGVQD (reference sequence).